The T cell receptor beta chain described here comes from a study of CD4+ T cells in melanoma. Findings of the study overall: In melanoma, neoantigen-specific CD4+ T cells reportedly differed in differentiation state.

CDR3 length equals 15 residues. Trimming left V 0 bases short and J 1 base short, with 9 bases between. The germline V gene has CDR1 MNHEY and CDR2 SVGAGI. A word on this clone: Its matching antigen is unknown.

The protocol was immunoSEQ multiplex PCR, while the TCRdb copy is restricted to in-frame clones and leaves out a portion. This sample has thousands of clones, with about 52% found just once. The sequenced material came from cells from a culture (not recorded whether cultured in vitro). The chain employs TRBV6-5 and TRBJ1-1; D is possibly TRBD1 (5 bases). The TCR was taken from a human donor with melanoma. CDR3 protein: CASSYSPRANTEAFF. The CDR3 nucleotides read TGTGCCAGCAGTTACTCGCCCAGGGCGAACACTGAAGCTTTCTTT.